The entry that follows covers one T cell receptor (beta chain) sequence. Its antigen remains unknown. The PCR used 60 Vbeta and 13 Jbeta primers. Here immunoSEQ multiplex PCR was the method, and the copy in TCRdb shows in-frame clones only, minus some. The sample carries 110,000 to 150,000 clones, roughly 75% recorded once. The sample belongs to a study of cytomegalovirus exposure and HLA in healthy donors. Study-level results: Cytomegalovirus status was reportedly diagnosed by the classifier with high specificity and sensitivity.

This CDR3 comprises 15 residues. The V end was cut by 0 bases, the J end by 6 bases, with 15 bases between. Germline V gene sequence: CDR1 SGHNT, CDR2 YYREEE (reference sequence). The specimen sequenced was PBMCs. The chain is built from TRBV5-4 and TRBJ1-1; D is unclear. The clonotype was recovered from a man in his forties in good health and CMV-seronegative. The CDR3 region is CASSLGAWYPAEAFF. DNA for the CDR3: TGTGCCAGCAGCTTGGGGGCATGGTATCCGGCTGAAGCTTTCTTT.